This T cell receptor (beta chain) stems from a study of regulatory T cells in long-lasting Graves disease. Arm-PCR of CDR3 regions with iRepertoire HTBI primers generated TCR beta libraries. TCRdb reanalysed the multiplex PCR reads using MiXCR and keeps one entry per CDR3 protein. The repertoire has around 250,000 distinct CDR3 sequences, around 20% of them found once; the top ten carry approximately 20%. As to time point: newly diagnosed GD, antithyroid drugs for less than 3 months. PBMCs were the source of the RNA used for TCR sequencing. Each patient gave around 10 milliliters of EDTA-anticoagulated peripheral blood. The CDR3 length is 17 residues. With 2 bases clipped from V and 1 base from J, the junction kept 8 bases outside the gene matches. Germline-derived CDR1 and CDR2 are MNHEY and SVGAGI. This clonotype came up many times. The target antigen is unknown. Study-level points and caveats: Sampling was limited to peripheral blood rather than thyroid tissue. Persistent disease was characterized by preferential usage of TRBV28, TRBJ1-2 and TRBJ2-5. Less diverse TCR repertoires were seen in persistent Graves' patients than in newly diagnosed ones.

The input for sequencing was peripheral blood mononuclear cells (PBMCs), taken at new diagnosis, from a patient treated with antithyroid drugs. The receptor was derived from a female donor with Graves disease. The rearrangement uses TRBV6-5 and TRBJ2-3, with TRBD2 matching 8 bases. CDR3 sequence: CASSYASLTSGTDTQYF. CDR3 sequence (DNA): TGTGCCAGCAGTTACGCCTCCCTGACTAGCGGCACAGATACGCAGTATTTT.